The entry below describes one T cell receptor (beta chain). Its antigen is undetermined. In TCRdb, the 5' RACE reads were re-called with MiXCR into one record per CDR3 protein. The sample has around 310,000 distinct CDR3 sequences, 4% to 5.5% seen once. The sample comes from a study of T cells after yellow fever vaccination. In the study overall: Those fractions that held only low numbers of cells were prepared using the SMART-Seq v4 Ultra Low Input RNA kit. General observations from the study: On re-exposure, the response was weaker but peaked faster, at day 5 versus 15. Reappearance after the booster was observed for most primary-vaccination clones (around 96% CD4, more than 70% CD8).

Germline V lookup: CDR1 SGHRS, CDR2 YFSETQ. Trimming cost V 4 bases and J 5 bases; bases outside gene matches: 10. The CDR3 contains 16 residues. This specimen was PBMCs, taken 15 days after the yellow fever booster vaccination. The TCR sequence derives from a man aged 18-30 years who received the YFV17D yellow fever vaccine. This chain connects TRBV5-1 to TRBJ2-1; 9 bases align to TRBD2. CDR3 nucleotides: TGCGCCAGCAGCACCCAGGTGGCTAGCGGGAACAATGAGCAGTTCTTC. Its protein product is CASSTQVASGNNEQFF.